Listed here are 21 T cell receptor beta chains from one sample, sequenced in a study of blood T cell repertoires in COVID-19. The method was immunoSEQ multiplex PCR; TCRdb's version includes in-frame clones alone and lacks a portion of them. The sample consists of approximately 210,000 clones, 70% to 90% of them appearing once. The sample taken for sequencing was PBMCs or T cells enriched from blood (not recorded which). Receptor source: a man aged 25 to 40 with acute COVID-19.

V and J are TRBV6-5 and TRBJ1-2, with D unclear. V gave up 4 bases and J gave up 0 bases, with 9 bases separating them. CDR1 and CDR2 from the germline V gene are MNHEY and SVGAGI. This CDR3 region has 14 residues. CDR3 in amino acids: CASSLSLSNYGYTF. DNA for the CDR3: TGTGCCAGCAGTTTGTCTTTGTCTAACTATGGCTACACCTTC.

The chain uses TRBV19 and TRBJ1-1; 9 positions match TRBD1. J gave up 6 bases and V 5 bases, and 7 bases lay outside the gene matches. CDR3 length equals 14 residues. Germline CDR1 and CDR2: LNHDA and SQIVND (reference sequence). The CDR3 sequence: CASSEGDRVAEAFF. The CDR3 DNA reads TGTGCCAGTAGTGAAGGGGACAGGGTGGCTGAAGCTTTCTTT.

J is TRBJ1-6 and V is TRBV7-9; D unresolved. Germline V gene lookup returns CDR1 SEHNR and CDR2 FQNEAQ (reference sequence). With 2 bases removed from V and 9 bases from J, the gap between germline ends came to 17 bases. There are 16 residues in the CDR3. In DNA, the CDR3 is TGTGCCAGCAGCTTACTCGCATCAGTGGCAACTTCACCCCTCCACTTT. It codes for CASSLLASVATSPLHF. The full variable domain, in which reference TRBV7-9 and TRBJ1-6 provide the parts outside the CDR3, is DTGVSQNPRHKITKRGQNVTFRCDPISEHNRLYWYRQTLGQGPEFLTYFQNEAQLEKSRLLSDRFSAERPKGSFSTLEIQRTEQGDSAMYLCASSLLASVATSPLHFGNGTRLTVT.

The J gene is TRBJ1-1, the V gene TRBV4-2, with a tentative D call TRBD1 (5 bases). V was shortened by 0 bases and J by 1 base, with 15 bases between the two germline ends. Germline V lookup: CDR1 LGHNA, CDR2 YNFKEQ. This CDR3 has 17 amino acids. CDR3 DNA sequence: TGTGCCAGCAGCCAAGAGCTCCTCTCGGGGGGGAACACTGAAGCTTTCTTT. It is translated as CASSQELLSGGNTEAFF.

This chain links TRBV28 with TRBJ2-7; 7 bases map to TRBD2. The CDR3 length is 14 residues. With 5 bases clipped from V and 4 bases from J, the junction kept 8 bases outside the gene matches. Germline CDR1 reads MDHEN; CDR2 reads SYDVKM. The CDR3 protein is CASSRGGRVYEQYF. The CDR3 DNA reads TGTGCCAGCAGTCGGGGAGGGAGGGTTTACGAGCAGTACTTC.

This clone has at least ten counts. V usage is TRBV7-7 and J usage is TRBJ1-5; TRBD1 aligns across 8 bases. The CDR3 is 18 residues long. V shed 5 bases, J shed 4 bases, and the junction held 16 bases outside the gene matches. Germline CDR1 reads SSHAT; CDR2 reads FNYEAQ (reference sequence). CDR3 nucleotides: TGTGCCAGCAGCCCCCAAGGGAACAGGGGGTTTGGAAATCAGCCCCAGCATTTT. Translated, it gives CASSPQGNRGFGNQPQHF.

This chain joins TRBV7-3 and TRBJ2-7, with 7 bases identical to TRBD1. V shed 1 base, J shed 3 bases, and the junction held 6 bases outside the gene matches. The CDR3 extends over 15 amino acids. CDR1 and CDR2 (germline): SGHTA, FQGTGA. The CDR3 DNA follows: TGTGCCAGCAGCTTAAACCCAGGGGGATTCTACGAGCAGTACTTC. Translating it yields CASSLNPGGFYEQYF.

This clone was seen a few times. The chain has TRBV28 and TRBJ1-5, with 7 bases that match TRBD1. Germline V lookup: CDR1 MDHEN, CDR2 SYDVKM. The V and J ends lost 3 bases and 2 bases, in that order; junction bases with no gene match: 7. The CDR3 has 16 amino acids. In DNA form, the CDR3 reads TGTGCCAGCAGTTTGGGGGGACAGAAGGGCAATCAGCCCCAGCATTTT. It specifies CASSLGGQKGNQPQHF.

The chain joins TRBV5-1 to TRBJ2-1; 7 bases fit TRBD2. Germline V gene lookup returns CDR1 SGHRS and CDR2 YFSETQ. J lost 1 base, V lost 1 base, and 5 bases had no gene match. This CDR3 contains 16 residues. The CDR3 reads CASSLSGAGSYNEQFF. The DNA of the CDR3 is TGCGCCAGCAGCTTGAGCGGAGCGGGATCCTACAATGAGCAGTTCTTC.

This clone has more than one count but fewer than ten. The J gene is TRBJ2-2, the V gene TRBV12-3 or TRBV12-4; D not certain. The CDR3 has 13 amino acids. Trimming left V 4 bases short and J 2 bases short, with 5 bases between. The CDR3 region is CASSWANTGELFF. The CDR3 DNA follows: TGTGCCAGCAGTTGGGCAAACACCGGGGAGCTGTTTTTT.

The V call is TRBV19, the J call TRBJ1-2; D remains ambiguous. CDR3 size: 14 residues. Germline CDR1 is LNHDA and CDR2 is SQIVND (reference sequence). Trimming took off 5 bases at V and 8 bases at J, with 18 bases between the two ends. CDR3: CASSRPTELWGYTF. CDR3 in DNA: TGTGCCAGTAGTCGACCTACAGAATTATGGGGCTACACCTTC.

V is TRBV10-3 and J is TRBJ1-2, with TRBD1 identical over 10 bases. Germline CDR1 is ENHRY and CDR2 is SYGVKD. V lost 11 bases, J lost 8 bases, and 5 bases stayed unmatched. This CDR3 has 11 residues. Here the CDR3 reads CAVGTGDGYTF. The CDR3, as DNA: TGTGCCGTGGGGACAGGGGACGGCTACACCTTC.

The chain recombines TRBV27 with TRBJ2-7; TRBD1 matches 10 bases. This CDR3 is 16 amino acids long. The germline V gene encodes CDR1 MNHEY and CDR2 SMNVEV (reference sequence). Trimming removed 0 bases from V and 1 base from J; junction bases left unmatched: 3. The CDR3 nucleotides read TGTGCCAGCAGTTTATCGACAGGGGGCGCTTCCTACGAGCAGTACTTC. Its translation: CASSLSTGGASYEQYF.

This chain uses TRBV3-1 (or the pseudogene TRBV3-2) with TRBJ2-7, with 16 bases identical to TRBD2. The germline V gene encodes CDR1 LGHDT and CDR2 YNNKEL (reference sequence). The V and J ends lost 4 bases and 7 bases, in that order; junction bases with no gene match: 16. The CDR3 is 19 residues long. The CDR3 DNA reads TGTGCCAGCAGCCCCGCAACGGGACTAGCGGGGGGGGTTTTGGGGGAGCAGTACTTC. Amino acids: CASSPATGLAGGVLGEQYF.

This clone was seen once. The chain couples TRBV25-1 to TRBJ1-2; possible D gene TRBD1, 5 bases. The germline gives CDR1 MGHDK, CDR2 SYGVNS. V lost 4 bases to trimming and J lost 1 base, with 7 bases between them. The CDR3 extends over 13 amino acids. The CDR3 reads CASSVRGNYGYTF. The DNA for the CDR3 is TGTGCCAGCAGTGTAAGGGGTAACTATGGCTACACCTTC.

Only one count was recorded for this clone. The rearrangement links TRBV12-5 to TRBJ2-3; 7 nucleotides match TRBD1. Germline CDR1 is LGHNT and CDR2 is FRNRAP. V lost 2 bases and J lost 2; bases outside the gene matches: 4. The CDR3 totals 15 residues. CDR3 region: CASGLRQGHTDTQYF. CDR3 DNA sequence: TGTGCTAGTGGTTTGAGACAGGGTCACACAGATACGCAGTATTTT.

This clone was detected only once. The V gene is TRBV7-9, the J gene TRBJ2-5; perhaps TRBD2 as D (7 bases). The CDR3 covers 12 residues. V dropped 8 bases and J dropped 5 bases, with 12 bases sitting between them. Germline CDR1 reads SEHNR; CDR2 reads FQNEAQ (reference sequence). This chain's CDR3 is CASEAGAETQYF. CDR3 DNA sequence: TGTGCCAGCGAGGCGGGGGCCGAGACCCAGTACTTC.

The rearrangement uses TRBV5-1 and TRBJ2-1; unclear D gene. V dropped 0 bases and J dropped 2 bases, with 6 bases sitting between them. This CDR3 has 14 residues. CDR1 SGHRS and CDR2 YFSETQ come from the germline V gene. CDR3 sequence (DNA): TGCGCCAGCAGCTTGGATCCCACCTACAATGAGCAGTTCTTC. Residues: CASSLDPTYNEQFF.

The chain employs TRBV5-1 and TRBJ1-2; D may be TRBD1 (5 bases). The CDR3 contains 16 residues. V was shortened by 0 bases and J by 3 bases, with 15 bases between the two germline ends. CDR1 and CDR2 from the germline V gene are SGHRS and YFSETQ. CDR3 nucleotide sequence: TGCGCCAGCAGCTTGGTTCCCGGGGGAGGGGACTATGGCTACACCTTC. Translating it yields CASSLVPGGGDYGYTF. The whole variable domain, filled in from reference TRBV5-1 and TRBJ1-2, reads KAGVTQTPRYLIKTRGQQVTLSCSPISGHRSVSWYQQTPGQGLQFLFEYFSETQRNKGNFPGRFSGRQFSNSRSEMNVSTLELGDSALYLCASSLVPGGGDYGYTFGSGTRLTVV.

The V gene is TRBV7-2, the J gene TRBJ2-7; 8 bases agree with TRBD2. There are 15 residues in the CDR3. The V gene's germline CDR1 is SGHTA and CDR2 FQGNSA. Trimming removed 3 bases from V and 2 bases from J; junction bases left unmatched: 6. CDR3 bases: TGTGCCAGCAGCTTGGACGGGGGGGGAACCTACGAGCAGTACTTC. This encodes CASSLDGGGTYEQYF.

The rearrangement uses TRBV4-1 and TRBJ2-7, with 7 positions matching TRBD1. The trim removed 0 bases at V and 1 base at J, leaving 3 bases unmatched. Germline values: CDR1 MGHRA, CDR2 YSYEKL. The CDR3 length is 15 residues. CDR3 loop: CASSQEVRGSYEQYF. Here the CDR3 DNA reads TGCGCCAGCAGCCAAGAGGTCAGGGGGTCCTACGAGCAGTACTTC.